These 18 T cell receptor beta chains originate from one sample sequenced in a study of spatial heterogeneity in lung cancer (dated by TCRdb to between 2018 and 2021). The library was built by means of 5' RACE. Instrument on record: NextSeq 500. TCRdb cleaned the public reads at Q25 with fastp, built clones with MiXCR and kept in-frame beta chains. Every distinct CDR3 protein forms one entry, paired with its most common genes and DNA. Here the sample has approximately 30,000 distinct CDR3 sequences; more than 9% occur a single time. The top ten clonotypes cover under 30% of the sample. The time point label here, explained by the study, means: blood at routine non-recurrence follow-up after resection. This specimen consisted of PBMCs, obtained at follow-up. These receptors were collected from a female donor with early-stage non-small cell lung cancer.

The chain combines TRBV9 with TRBJ2-3; possible D gene TRBD2, 6 bases. Deletions cut 0 bases from V and 5 bases from J, with 10 bases between. CDR3 length: 14 residues. CDR1 and CDR2 (germline): SGDLS, YYNGEE. The CDR3 DNA reads as TGTGCCAGCAGCGTAGACGCGGGGCAAGATACGCAGTATTTT. Its protein is CASSVDAGQDTQYF.

With regard to this clonotype: A much more abundant neighbour one base away suggests this may be a read error. The rearrangement uses TRBV7-9 and TRBJ2-7; 8 bases line up with TRBD1. Germline CDR1 SEHNR, CDR2 FQNEAQ (reference sequence). The length of the CDR3 is 14 residues. The CDR3 here is CANSKGQDSYEQYF. CDR3 DNA sequence: TGTGCCAACAGCAAGGGACAGGACTCCTACGAGCAGTACTTC. Looking up the rest from reference TRBV7-9 and TRBJ2-7 gives the full variable domain: DTGVSQNPRHKITKRGQNVTFRCDPISEHNRLYWYRQTLGQGPEFLTYFQNEAQLEKSRLLSDRFSAERPKGSFSTLEIQRTEQGDSAMYLCANSKGQDSYEQYFGPGTRLTVT.

This clonotype was detected many times. The chain recombines TRBV29-1 with TRBJ2-6; no firm D call. The V gene lost 5 bases and the J gene lost 1 base, with 6 bases spanning the gap. The CDR3 extends over 13 amino acids. CDR1 is SQVTM, CDR2 ANQGSEA, per germline. CDR3 amino acids: CSVRASGANVLTF. DNA of the CDR3: TGCAGCGTTCGGGCGTCTGGGGCCAACGTCCTGACTTTC.

This chain uses TRBV18 with TRBJ2-3; possible D gene TRBD2, 6 bases. V lost 5 bases and J lost 0, with 12 bases in between. Per the germline V gene, CDR1 is KGHSH and CDR2 is LQKENI. The CDR3 totals 15 residues. The DNA of the CDR3 is TGTGCCAGCTCAGTCGGGACTTCGAGCACAGATACGCAGTATTTT. Protein product: CASSVGTSSTDTQYF.

J is TRBJ2-2 and V is TRBV5-1, with 7 nucleotides matching TRBD1. Germline V gene sequence: CDR1 SGHRS, CDR2 YFSETQ. The CDR3 spans 21 residues. With V trimmed by 3 bases and J by 0 bases, 20 bases remained unmatched. The CDR3 nucleotides are TGCGCCAGCAGCTCTGCTACAGGGGTCCTCGAAGCTCTCCCGAACACCGGGGAGCTGTTTTTT. Its translation is CASSSATGVLEALPNTGELFF. Combining the CDR3 with reference TRBV5-1 and TRBJ2-2 gives the whole variable domain KAGVTQTPRYLIKTRGQQVTLSCSPISGHRSVSWYQQTPGQGLQFLFEYFSETQRNKGNFPGRFSGRQFSNSRSEMNVSTLELGDSALYLCASSSATGVLEALPNTGELFFGEGSRLTVL.

In this sample, this clonotype turned up many times. V usage is TRBV28 and J usage is TRBJ2-7; D possibly corresponds to TRBD2 (5 bases). The germline V gene encodes CDR1 MDHEN and CDR2 SYDVKM. Deletions cut 8 bases from V and 1 base from J, with 9 bases between. This CDR3 spans 12 amino acids. DNA for the CDR3: TGTGCCAGCGGGCCGGGATCCTACGAGCAGTACTTC. Its translation is CASGPGSYEQYF.

The rearrangement joins TRBV29-1 to TRBJ1-1; D ambiguous. This CDR3 contains 11 residues. V shed 8 bases and J shed 2 bases, with 9 bases lying between them. The germline V gene has CDR1 SQVTM and CDR2 ANQGSEA. The chain's CDR3 is CSSRRNTEAFF. The CDR3 DNA sequence: TGCAGCTCAAGACGAAACACTGAAGCTTTCTTT.

At least ten counts were recorded for this clonotype. The chain has TRBV12-3 or TRBV12-4 and TRBJ2-1, with D perhaps matching TRBD1 (8 bases). V lost 6 bases to trimming and J lost 7 bases, with 22 bases between them. The CDR3 contains 16 residues. Here the CDR3 reads CASSSRRTGRGNEQFF. CDR3 nucleotides: TGTGCCAGCAGCTCCCGCCGGACAGGGAGGGGAAATGAGCAGTTCTTC.

In this sample, this clonotype turned up many times. CDR3 sequence (DNA): TGCGCCAGCAGCCTGGGGACAGAGGCCTACGAGCAGTACTTC. This encodes CASSLGTEAYEQYF. The chain uses TRBV4-3 and TRBJ2-7, with 7 bases matching TRBD1. Trimming cost V 4 bases and J 2 bases; bases outside gene matches: 5. From germline, CDR1 is LGHNA and CDR2 YSLEER. This CDR3 is built from 14 residues.

The sample holds many counts of this clonotype. The V gene is TRBV4-1, the J gene TRBJ2-7; D not certain. CDR1 MGHRA and CDR2 YSYEKL come from the germline V gene. The CDR3 runs to 14 residues. V was clipped by 1 base and J by 2 bases, with 9 bases between them. The CDR3: CASSQAAQPYEQYF. The CDR3, as DNA: TGCGCCAGCAGCCAAGCAGCACAGCCCTACGAGCAGTACTTC.

This clonotype appeared many times. The chain uses TRBV20-1 and TRBJ2-3, with TRBD2 matching 13 bases. V shed 6 bases, J shed 2 bases, and the junction held 5 bases outside the gene matches. The CDR3 covers 15 residues. The germline V gene has CDR1 DFQATT and CDR2 SNEGSKA (reference sequence). CDR3 nucleotides: TGCAGTGCCCGGGGGACTAGCGGGAACACAGATACGCAGTATTTT. It translates to CSARGTSGNTDTQYF.

This clonotype was recorded at least ten times. The rearrangement joins TRBV10-3 to TRBJ1-5; possible D gene TRBD1, 5 bases. V gave up 5 bases and J gave up 3 bases, with 11 bases separating them. Germline V gene data show CDR1 as ENHRY and CDR2 as SYGVKD. The CDR3 has 14 residues. The CDR3 bases are TGTGCCATCAGTACTGGACACCCCAATCAGCCCCAGCATTTT. Translated, it gives CAISTGHPNQPQHF.

The rearrangement uses TRBV12-3 or TRBV12-4 and TRBJ2-5; 7 bases match TRBD2. The V segment lost 6 bases and the J segment 0 bases; nucleotides outside the gene matches: 7. The CDR3 consists of 15 residues. The CDR3 is CASSAGLTYQETQYF. For the CDR3, the DNA is TGTGCCAGCAGCGCGGGACTAACGTACCAAGAGACCCAGTACTTC.

In regard to this clonotype: One end of the junction is discordant with germline, which a read error may explain. The J gene is TRBJ2-2, the V gene TRBV18; D possibly corresponds to TRBD1 (6 bases). Germline V gene lookup returns CDR1 KGHSH and CDR2 LQKENI. This CDR3 is built from 16 residues. CDR3 amino acids: CVSSHNRAPNTGELFF. The CDR3 DNA is TGTGTCAGCTCGCACAACAGGGCCCCGAACACCGGGGAGCTGTTTTTT.

At least ten counts were recorded for this clonotype. The chain joins TRBV6-1 to TRBJ1-2; no firm D call. The CDR3 covers 14 residues. CDR1 and CDR2 (germline): MNHNS, SASEGT. The V end was cut by 7 bases, the J end by 4 bases, with 16 bases between. The CDR3: CASTALGLLYGYTF. The CDR3 nucleotides read TGTGCCAGCACTGCCCTAGGACTGCTCTATGGCTACACCTTC.

Points on this clonotype: Possible read error: a much larger clone is one base away. V usage is TRBV3-1 and J usage is TRBJ2-1, with D possibly being TRBD2 (6 bases). Germline assignment: CDR1 LGHDT and CDR2 YNNKEL (reference sequence). The germline V and J ends were trimmed by 0 bases and 11 bases, with 11 bases remaining between them. The CDR3 totals 13 residues. This chain's CDR3 is CASSQEGLGKQFF. As DNA, the CDR3 is TGTGCCAGCAGCCAAGAGGGACTGGGAAAGCAGTTCTTC.

This clonotype was observed a handful of times. The genes are TRBV5-6 and TRBJ2-7, with unresolved D. The CDR3 has 12 residues. V was pared by 0 bases and J by 7 bases, with 8 bases between. Germline CDR1 is SGHDT and CDR2 is YYEEEE. In DNA, the CDR3 is TGTGCCAGCAGCTTGGACAGTCGAGAGCAGTACTTC. It is translated as CASSLDSREQYF.

There are many counts of this clonotype. The chain combines TRBV7-9 with TRBJ2-1; D perhaps matches TRBD2 (6 bases). V was cut by 7 bases and J by 10 bases, with 26 bases left in between. This CDR3 is built from 16 residues. Germline lookup yields CDR1 SEHNR and CDR2 FQNEAQ (reference sequence). The CDR3 nucleotides are TGTGCCAGCATGAGACCCGGGTCGCCGGGCGGGGAGGAGCAGTTCTTC. Its translation is CASMRPGSPGGEEQFF.